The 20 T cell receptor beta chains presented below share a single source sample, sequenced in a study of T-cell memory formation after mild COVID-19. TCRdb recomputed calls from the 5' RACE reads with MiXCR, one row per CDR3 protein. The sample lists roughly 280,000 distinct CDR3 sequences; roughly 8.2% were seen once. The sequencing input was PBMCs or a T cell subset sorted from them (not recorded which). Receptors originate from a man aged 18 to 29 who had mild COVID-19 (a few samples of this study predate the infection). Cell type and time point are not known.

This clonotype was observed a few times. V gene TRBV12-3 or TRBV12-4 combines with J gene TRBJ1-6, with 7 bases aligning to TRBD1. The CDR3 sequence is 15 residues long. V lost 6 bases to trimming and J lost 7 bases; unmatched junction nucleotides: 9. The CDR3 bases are TGTGCCAGCAGACGACAGGGAGGGGGGAATTCACCCCTCCACTTT. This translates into CASRRQGGGNSPLHF.

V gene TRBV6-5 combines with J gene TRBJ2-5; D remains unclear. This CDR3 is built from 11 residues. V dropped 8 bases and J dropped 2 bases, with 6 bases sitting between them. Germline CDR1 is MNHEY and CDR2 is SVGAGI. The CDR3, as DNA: TGTGCCAGCGTGAAGCAAGAGACCCAGTACTTC. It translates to CASVKQETQYF.

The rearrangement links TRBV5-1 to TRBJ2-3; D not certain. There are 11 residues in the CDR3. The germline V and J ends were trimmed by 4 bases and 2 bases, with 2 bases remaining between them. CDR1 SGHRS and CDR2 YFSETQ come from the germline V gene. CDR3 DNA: TGCGCCAGCAGCGTCACAGATACGCAGTATTTT. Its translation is CASSVTDTQYF.

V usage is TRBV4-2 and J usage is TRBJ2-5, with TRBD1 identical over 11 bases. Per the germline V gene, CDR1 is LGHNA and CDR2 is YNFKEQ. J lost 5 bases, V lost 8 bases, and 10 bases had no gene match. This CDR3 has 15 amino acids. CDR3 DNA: TGTGCCAGCCGGCCAGGACAGGGGGCGCAGGAGACCCAGTACTTC. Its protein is CASRPGQGAQETQYF.

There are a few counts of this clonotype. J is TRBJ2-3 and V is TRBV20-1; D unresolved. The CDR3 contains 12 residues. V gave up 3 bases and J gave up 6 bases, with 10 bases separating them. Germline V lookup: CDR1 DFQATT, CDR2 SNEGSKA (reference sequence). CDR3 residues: CSARGGVDTQYF. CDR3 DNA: TGCAGTGCTAGGGGTGGGGTGGATACGCAGTATTTT.

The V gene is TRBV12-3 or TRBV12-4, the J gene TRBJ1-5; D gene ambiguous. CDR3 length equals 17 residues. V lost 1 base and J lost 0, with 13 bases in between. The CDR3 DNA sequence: TGTGCCAGCAGTTTAGGAACAGCGGTTTATAGCAATCAGCCCCAGCATTTT. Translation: CASSLGTAVYSNQPQHF.

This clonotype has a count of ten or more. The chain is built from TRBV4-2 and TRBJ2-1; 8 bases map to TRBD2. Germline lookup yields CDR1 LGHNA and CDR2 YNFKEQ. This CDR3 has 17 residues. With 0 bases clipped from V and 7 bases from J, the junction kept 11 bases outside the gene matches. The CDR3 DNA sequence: TGTGCCAGCAGCCAAGATACCGCGGGGGGATGGGTAAATGAGCAGTTCTTC. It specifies CASSQDTAGGWVNEQFF.

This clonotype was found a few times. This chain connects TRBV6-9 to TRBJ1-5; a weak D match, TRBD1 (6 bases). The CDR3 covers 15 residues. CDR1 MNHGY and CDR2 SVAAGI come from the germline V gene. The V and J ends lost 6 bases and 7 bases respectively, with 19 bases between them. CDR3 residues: CASSHPSQGGQPQHF. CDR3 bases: TGTGCCAGCAGCCACCCCTCACAGGGAGGGCAGCCCCAGCATTTT.

The CDR3 DNA follows: TGCGCCAGCACCCAGGGGGAACAGACTTACAATGAGCAGTTCTTC. It specifies CASTQGEQTYNEQFF. The chain employs TRBV5-1 and TRBJ2-1, with 7 bases fitting TRBD1. This CDR3 spans 15 amino acids. Trimming removed 6 bases from V and 4 bases from J; junction bases left unmatched: 10. Germline CDR1 and CDR2: SGHRS and YFSETQ. Using reference TRBV5-1 and TRBJ2-1 for the parts outside the CDR3, the full variable domain is KAGVTQTPRYLIKTRGQQVTLSCSPISGHRSVSWYQQTPGQGLQFLFEYFSETQRNKGNFPGRFSGRQFSNSRSEMNVSTLELGDSALYLCASTQGEQTYNEQFFGPGTRLTVL.

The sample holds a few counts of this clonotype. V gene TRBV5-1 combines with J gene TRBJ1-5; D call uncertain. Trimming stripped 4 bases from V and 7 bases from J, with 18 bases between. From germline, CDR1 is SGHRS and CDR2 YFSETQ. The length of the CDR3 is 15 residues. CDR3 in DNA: TGCGCCAGCAGCATCGACAACGGGGTAGGGCAGCCCCAGCATTTT. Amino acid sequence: CASSIDNGVGQPQHF.

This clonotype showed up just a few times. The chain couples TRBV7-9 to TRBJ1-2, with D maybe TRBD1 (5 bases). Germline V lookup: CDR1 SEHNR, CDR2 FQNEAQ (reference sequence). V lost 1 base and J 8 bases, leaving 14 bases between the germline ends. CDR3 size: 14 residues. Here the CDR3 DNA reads TGTGCCAGCAGCTTAGATCGGGGCACAAGAGGCTACACCTTC. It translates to CASSLDRGTRGYTF.

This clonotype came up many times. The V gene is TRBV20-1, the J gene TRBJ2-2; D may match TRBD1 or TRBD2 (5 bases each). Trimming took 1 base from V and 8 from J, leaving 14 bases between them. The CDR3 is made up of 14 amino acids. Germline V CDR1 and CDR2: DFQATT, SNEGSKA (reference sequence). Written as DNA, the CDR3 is TGCAGTGCTAGAGCCGGGACCCTAGTTGGGGAGCTGTTTTTT. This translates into CSARAGTLVGELFF.

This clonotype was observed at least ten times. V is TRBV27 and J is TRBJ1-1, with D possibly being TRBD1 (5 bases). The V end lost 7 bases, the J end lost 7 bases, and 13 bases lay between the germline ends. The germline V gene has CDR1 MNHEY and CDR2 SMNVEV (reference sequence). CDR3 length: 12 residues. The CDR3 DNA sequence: TGTGCCAGCAAAGGGACGGGTATTGAAGCTTTCTTT. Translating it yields CASKGTGIEAFF.

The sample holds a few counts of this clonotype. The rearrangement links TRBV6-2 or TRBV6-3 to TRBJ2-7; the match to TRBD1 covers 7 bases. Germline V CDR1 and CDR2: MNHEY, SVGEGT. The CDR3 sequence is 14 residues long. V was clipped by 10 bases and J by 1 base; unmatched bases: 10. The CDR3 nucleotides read TGTGCCACCATGAACCCGACAGGGTCCTACGAGCAGTACGTC. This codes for CATMNPTGSYEQYV.

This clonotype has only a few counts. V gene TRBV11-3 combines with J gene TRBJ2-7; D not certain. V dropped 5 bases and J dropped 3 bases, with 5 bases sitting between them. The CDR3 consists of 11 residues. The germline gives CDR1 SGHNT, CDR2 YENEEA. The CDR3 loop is CASSVNYEQYV. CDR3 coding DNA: TGTGCCAGCAGCGTAAACTACGAGCAGTACGTC.

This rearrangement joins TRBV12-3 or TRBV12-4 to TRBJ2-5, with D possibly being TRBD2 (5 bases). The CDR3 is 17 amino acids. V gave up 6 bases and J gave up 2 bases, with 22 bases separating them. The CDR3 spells CASSLGKFGGSQETQYF. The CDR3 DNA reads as TGTGCCAGCAGCCTGGGTAAATTTGGAGGTAGTCAAGAGACCCAGTACTTC.

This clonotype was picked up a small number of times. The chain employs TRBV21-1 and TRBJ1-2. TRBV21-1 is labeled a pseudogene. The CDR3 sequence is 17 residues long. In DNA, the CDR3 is TGTGCCAGCAGCGCTGTGATTCTGAGAAGTAATAACTATGGCTACACCTTC. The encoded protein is CASSAVILRSNNYGYTF.

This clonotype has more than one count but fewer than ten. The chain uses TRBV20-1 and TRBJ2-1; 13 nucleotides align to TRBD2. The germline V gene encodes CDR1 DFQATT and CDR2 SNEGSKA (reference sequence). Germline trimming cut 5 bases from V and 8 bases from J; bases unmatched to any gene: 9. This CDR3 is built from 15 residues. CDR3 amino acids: CSAVQTSGGKDEQFF. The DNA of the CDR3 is TGCAGTGCTGTTCAGACTAGCGGGGGGAAGGATGAGCAGTTCTTC.

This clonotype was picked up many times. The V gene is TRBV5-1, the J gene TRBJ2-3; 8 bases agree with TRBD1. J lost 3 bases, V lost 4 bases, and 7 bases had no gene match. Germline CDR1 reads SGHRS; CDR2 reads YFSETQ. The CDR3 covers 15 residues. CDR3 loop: CASSLRTGQTDTQYF. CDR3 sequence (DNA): TGCGCCAGCAGCCTTCGGACAGGGCAAACAGATACGCAGTATTTT.

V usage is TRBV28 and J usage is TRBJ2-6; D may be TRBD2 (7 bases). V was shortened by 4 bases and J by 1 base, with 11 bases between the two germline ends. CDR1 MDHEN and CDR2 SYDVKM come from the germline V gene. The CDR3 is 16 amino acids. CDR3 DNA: TGTGCCAGCAGTTCGGGGGGCTGGTCTGGGGCCAACGTCCTGACTTTC. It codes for CASSSGGWSGANVLTF.